Below are 14 T cell receptor beta chains sequenced from a single sample in a study of blood T cell repertoires in COVID-19. This table comes from immunoSEQ multiplex PCR, and its TCRdb copy is limited to in-frame clones, with some not included. This sample has about 42,000 clones; around 76% occur once, and the top ten carry 8.5% to 9%. Sequencing was done on a sample of peripheral blood. These receptors were obtained from a man between 70 and 80 years old with active or convalescent COVID-19.

This clone appeared a few times. This chain uses TRBV29-1 with TRBJ1-1, with TRBD1 matching over 7 bases. Germline V lookup: CDR1 SQVTM, CDR2 ANQGSEA. The V gene end was trimmed by 7 bases and the J gene end by 14 bases; junction bases not matched to a gene: 7. The CDR3 is 9 residues long. The CDR3 DNA reads as TGCAGCGCAGACGACAGGGTCTTCTTT. This translates into CSADDRVFF.

This clone was counted between two and nine times. The chain recombines TRBV28 with TRBJ1-2, with TRBD1 matching over 7 bases. Germline assignment: CDR1 MDHEN and CDR2 SYDVKM. The CDR3 loop spans 13 amino acids. V was pared by 5 bases and J by 4 bases, with 4 bases of the junction left unmatched. CDR3 residues: CASSGDSLYGYTF. In DNA, the CDR3 is TGTGCCAGCAGTGGGGACAGTCTCTATGGCTACACCTTC.

The table lists this clone with a few counts. The rearrangement uses TRBV3-1 (or the pseudogene TRBV3-2) and TRBJ1-4; 9 positions agree with TRBD1. Germline loops: CDR1 LGHDT, CDR2 YNNKEL (reference sequence). After removal of 4 bases from V and 3 bases from J, the junction contained 3 bases not matched to a gene. There are 15 residues in the CDR3. The chain's CDR3 is CASSLQGASNEKLFF. CDR3 nucleotide sequence: TGTGCCAGCAGCCTACAGGGGGCCTCTAATGAAAAACTGTTTTTT.

V gene TRBV10-3 combines with J gene TRBJ2-3; TRBD2 is a possible D gene (6 bases). Trimming took 3 bases from V and 8 from J, leaving 12 bases between them. The CDR3 totals 13 residues. Germline assignment: CDR1 ENHRY and CDR2 SYGVKD. The CDR3 region is CAISDQVEGTQYF. The CDR3 DNA sequence: TGTGCCATCAGTGACCAGGTGGAGGGTACGCAGTATTTT.

This clone has just one count. The chain is built from TRBV15 and TRBJ1-5, with a weak D call TRBD1 (6 bases). Germline CDR1 LNHNV, CDR2 YYDKDF (reference sequence). This CDR3 contains 17 residues. Trimming took off 2 bases at V and 8 bases at J, with 22 bases between the two ends. CDR3 region: CATSRPYGQLLGEPQHF. The CDR3 region has the DNA TGTGCCACCAGCAGACCATATGGACAGCTCCTTGGGGAGCCCCAGCATTTT.

This clone has just a few counts. This chain links TRBV11-2 with TRBJ2-5; 8 nucleotides line up with TRBD1. Germline V gene sequence: CDR1 SGHAT, CDR2 FQNNGV. The CDR3 consists of 14 residues. J lost 5 bases, V lost 5 bases, and 7 bases had no gene match. The CDR3 sequence: CASSQDRARETQYF. The CDR3, as DNA: TGTGCCAGCAGCCAGGACAGGGCGAGGGAGACCCAGTACTTC.

This clone was detected only a few times. The rearrangement links TRBV28 to TRBJ1-1; maybe TRBD1 (5 bases). Trimming took 3 bases from V and 11 from J, leaving 10 bases between them. Germline V gives CDR1 MDHEN, CDR2 SYDVKM. The CDR3 has 11 residues. The CDR3 DNA sequence: TGTGCCAGCAGTTTCTGGGGGGTGGCTTTCTTT. Residues: CASSFWGVAFF.

The chain employs TRBV6-5 and TRBJ2-7; D is perhaps TRBD1 (5 bases). Germline values: CDR1 MNHEY, CDR2 SVGAGI. This CDR3 is 15 amino acids long. V lost 2 bases, J lost 1 base, and 12 bases lay in between. The DNA of the CDR3 is TGTGCCAGCAGTTACGATCCCCAGGGTTCCTACGAGCAGTACTTC. Translating gives CASSYDPQGSYEQYF.

This chain links TRBV6-1 with TRBJ2-4; 9 bases map to TRBD2. With 1 base clipped from V and 1 base from J, the junction kept 11 bases outside the gene matches. The CDR3 contains 19 residues. Per the germline V gene, CDR1 is MNHNS and CDR2 is SASEGT. The CDR3 nucleotides read TGTGCCAGCAGTGAAGAAATGGTAGCGGGGGCTGGGGCCAAAAACATTCAGTACTTC. Translated, it gives CASSEEMVAGAGAKNIQYF.

The V gene is TRBV7-9, the J gene TRBJ1-1, with D tentatively TRBD1 (5 bases). Germline assignment: CDR1 SEHNR and CDR2 FQNEAQ (reference sequence). Trimming stripped 3 bases from V and 1 base from J, with 9 bases between. CDR3 length equals 14 residues. This CDR3 is CASSFPGPNTEAFF. CDR3 sequence (DNA): TGTGCCAGCAGCTTCCCAGGGCCGAACACTGAAGCTTTCTTT.

This clone was recorded only once. The V and J genes are TRBV5-1 and TRBJ2-3; 9 nucleotides agree with TRBD1. Germline lookup yields CDR1 SGHRS and CDR2 YFSETQ. The CDR3 is 15 residues long. The ends lost 2 bases at V and 2 bases at J; junction bases unmatched: 3. DNA of the CDR3: TGCGCCAGCAGCTTCCGGACAGGGGTCACAGATACGCAGTATTTT. Translation gives CASSFRTGVTDTQYF.

The chain has TRBV28 and TRBJ2-7; D not certain. V dropped 4 bases and J dropped 2 bases, with 9 bases sitting between them. Germline CDR1 and CDR2: MDHEN and SYDVKM. This CDR3 is built from 13 residues. CDR3 residues: CASSSSDPYEQYF. The CDR3 DNA reads TGTGCCAGCAGTTCATCAGATCCCTACGAGCAGTACTTC.

The V call is TRBV12-3 or TRBV12-4, the J call TRBJ1-2, with D perhaps matching TRBD1 (5 bases). The CDR3 loop spans 13 amino acids. V was trimmed by 5 bases and J by 6 bases, leaving 13 bases between them. The CDR3: CASSRSREHGYTF. DNA for the CDR3: TGTGCCAGCAGTCGCAGCAGGGAACATGGCTACACCTTC.

The chain carries TRBV30 and TRBJ1-5; no firm D call. This CDR3 has 13 amino acids. Between the trimmed V and J ends, which lost 0 bases and 4 bases, there was a span of 7 bases. The V gene's germline CDR1 is GTSNPN and CDR2 SVGIG (reference sequence). For the CDR3, the DNA is TGTGCCTGGAGTGTACAGAAAAATCAGCCCCAGCATTTT. This gives the protein CAWSVQKNQPQHF. Combining the CDR3 with reference TRBV30 and TRBJ1-5 gives the whole variable domain SQTIHQWPATLVQPVGSPLSLECTVEGTSNPNLYWYRQAAGRGLQLLFYSVGIGQISSEVPQNLSASRPQDRQFILSSKKLLLSDSGFYLCAWSVQKNQPQHFGDGTRLSIL.